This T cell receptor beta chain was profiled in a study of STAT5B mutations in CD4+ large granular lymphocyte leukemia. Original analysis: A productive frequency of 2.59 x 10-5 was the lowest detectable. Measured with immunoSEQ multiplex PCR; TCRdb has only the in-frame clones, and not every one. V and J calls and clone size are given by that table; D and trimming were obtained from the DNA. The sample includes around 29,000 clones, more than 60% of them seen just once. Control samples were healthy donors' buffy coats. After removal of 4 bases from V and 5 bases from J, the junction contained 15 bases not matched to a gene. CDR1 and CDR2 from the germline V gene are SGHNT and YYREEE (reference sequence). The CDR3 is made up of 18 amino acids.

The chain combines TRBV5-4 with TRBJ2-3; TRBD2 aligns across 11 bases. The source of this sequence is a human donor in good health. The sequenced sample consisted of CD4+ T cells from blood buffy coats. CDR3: CASSPRASGGPGGDTQYF. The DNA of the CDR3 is TGTGCCAGCAGCCCGAGGGCTAGCGGGGGGCCGGGGGGAGATACGCAGTATTTT.